The 9 T cell receptor beta chains listed next were all sequenced from one sample in a study of regulatory T cells. Findings and limits, study-wide: In CD3G-deficient patients, conventional CD4+ T cells were enriched for hydrophobic CDR3 residues at positions 6 and 7.

What these receptors recognize is not known. The PCR used 52 TRBV and 13 TRBJ primers. Using immunoSEQ multiplex PCR, the repertoire was profiled, and TCRdb retains in-frame clones only, with some absent. Among around 29,000 clones listed, over 85% were seen once. Sequencing input: conventional CD4+ T cells sorted from blood. The receptors were sampled from a child aged 2-9 years with CD3G deficiency.

The chain uses TRBV7-8 and TRBJ2-7; D gene uncertain. The CDR3 consists of 14 residues. The V gene's germline CDR1 is SGHVS and CDR2 FQNEAQ. The V end was cut by 3 bases, the J end by 2 bases, with 11 bases between. DNA for the CDR3: TGTGCCAGCAGCTTGATTGGCTCTACCTACGAGCAGTACTTC. It codes for CASSLIGSTYEQYF.

The J gene is TRBJ1-5, the V gene TRBV28; D is undetermined. CDR1 and CDR2 from the germline V gene are MDHEN and SYDVKM. V lost 6 bases and J lost 0, with 15 bases in between. The CDR3 contains 16 residues. CDR3 region: CASSPRRPYSNQPQHF. CDR3 DNA: TGTGCCAGCAGCCCTCGACGGCCTTATAGCAATCAGCCCCAGCATTTT.

The chain uses TRBV5-1 and TRBJ1-1; no clear D gene. The germline V and J ends were trimmed by 0 bases and 1 base, with 7 bases remaining between them. Germline V lookup: CDR1 SGHRS, CDR2 YFSETQ. CDR3 length equals 14 residues. CDR3 region: CASSLDGPNTEAFF. CDR3 in DNA: TGCGCCAGCAGCTTGGACGGACCGAACACTGAAGCTTTCTTT. The complete variable domain, with remaining parts taken from reference TRBV5-1 and TRBJ1-1, reads KAGVTQTPRYLIKTRGQQVTLSCSPISGHRSVSWYQQTPGQGLQFLFEYFSETQRNKGNFPGRFSGRQFSNSRSEMNVSTLELGDSALYLCASSLDGPNTEAFFGQGTRLTVV.

This chain links TRBV28 with TRBJ2-1; 9 bases agree with TRBD2. The J segment lost 4 bases and the V segment lost 5 bases, leaving 21 bases of the junction unmatched. Germline-derived CDR1 and CDR2 are MDHEN and SYDVKM. The CDR3 has 20 amino acids. The CDR3, as DNA: TGTGCCAGCAGTCCACGTCCAGGTAGCGGGAGAGTGGGGAGGTACAATGAGCAGTTCTTC. As protein: CASSPRPGSGRVGRYNEQFF.

The CDR3 here is CASSEYRVHEQYF. The CDR3 region has the DNA TGTGCCAGCAGTGAATACAGGGTCCACGAGCAGTACTTC. The rearrangement uses TRBV6-1 and TRBJ2-7; D might be TRBD1 (6 bases). The ends were cut back, 2 bases at V and 5 bases at J, with 10 bases in the middle. There are 13 residues in the CDR3. CDR1 and CDR2 (germline): MNHNS, SASEGT.

The V gene is TRBV18, the J gene TRBJ2-7, with D perhaps being TRBD1 or TRBD2 (5 bases each). CDR1 and CDR2 from the germline V gene are KGHSH and LQKENI. The V gene lost 6 bases and the J gene lost 0 bases, with 12 bases spanning the gap. The CDR3 consists of 14 residues. The CDR3 protein is CASSRDRSSYEQYF. The CDR3 DNA sequence: TGTGCCAGCTCCCGGGACCGCAGCTCCTACGAGCAGTACTTC.

The chain carries TRBV18 and TRBJ2-3; TRBD1 might be the D (6 bases). Trimming cost V 8 bases and J 1 base, with 10 bases left between them. This CDR3 has 13 residues. CDR1 KGHSH and CDR2 LQKENI come from the germline V gene. The CDR3 reads CASRRTGTDTQYF. CDR3 DNA: TGTGCCAGCCGCCGGACAGGCACAGATACGCAGTATTTT.

The chain uses TRBV6-6 and TRBJ2-3; 8 positions agree with TRBD2. There are 15 residues in the CDR3. Germline trimming cut 6 bases from V and 4 bases from J; bases unmatched to any gene: 9. The germline CDR1 and CDR2 sequences are MNHNY and SVGAGI (reference sequence). The CDR3 spells CASRRGRREADTQYF. The DNA for the CDR3 is TGTGCCAGCAGGCGGGGTCGGCGGGAGGCAGATACGCAGTATTTT.

The chain links TRBV28 to TRBJ2-6, with D tentatively TRBD2 (6 bases). The V gene's germline CDR1 is MDHEN and CDR2 SYDVKM. The CDR3 is 17 residues long. V gave up 4 bases and J gave up 2 bases, with 15 bases separating them. CDR3 region: CASSSPLGRAGANVLTF. The CDR3 DNA is TGTGCCAGCAGTTCCCCTCTCGGGAGAGCTGGGGCCAACGTCCTGACTTTC. Variable domain in full (rest from reference TRBV28 and TRBJ2-6): DVKVTQSSRYLVKRTGEKVFLECVQDMDHENMFWYRQDPGLGLRLIYFSYDVKMKEKGDIPEGYSVSREKKERFSLILESASTNQTSMYLCASSSPLGRAGANVLTFGAGSRLTVL.